This TCR beta chain is drawn from a study of cytomegalovirus exposure and HLA in healthy donors. As for this clone: What it binds is not known.

Germline V gives CDR1 SGDLS, CDR2 YYNGEE. The CDR3 is made up of 15 amino acids. V lost 1 base to trimming and J lost 4 bases; unmatched junction nucleotides: 5. Profiling relied on immunoSEQ multiplex PCR, and the TCRdb table lists in-frame clones only, not all of them. The data contain some 170,000 clones, around four fifths of them singletons. Overall study results and limits: In the 95 to 150 validation repertoires, around 95% of cluster scores exceeded 0, per a later analysis. TCR beta chains numbering 164 were designated cytomegalovirus-associated. Most TCR sequences showed up rarely, but some public TCRs showed up in many donors.

While the first cohort had around 700 subjects, the donors belonged to the separate validation cohort of roughly 120 subjects. The origin of this receptor is a man under 40 in good health and CMV-seropositive. The rearrangement joins TRBV9 to TRBJ1-5; 7 bases map to TRBD1. The sequencing sample was made of PBMCs. This CDR3 reads CASSVQGVPNQPQHF. DNA for the CDR3: TGTGCCAGCAGCGTACAGGGGGTCCCAAATCAGCCCCAGCATTTT.